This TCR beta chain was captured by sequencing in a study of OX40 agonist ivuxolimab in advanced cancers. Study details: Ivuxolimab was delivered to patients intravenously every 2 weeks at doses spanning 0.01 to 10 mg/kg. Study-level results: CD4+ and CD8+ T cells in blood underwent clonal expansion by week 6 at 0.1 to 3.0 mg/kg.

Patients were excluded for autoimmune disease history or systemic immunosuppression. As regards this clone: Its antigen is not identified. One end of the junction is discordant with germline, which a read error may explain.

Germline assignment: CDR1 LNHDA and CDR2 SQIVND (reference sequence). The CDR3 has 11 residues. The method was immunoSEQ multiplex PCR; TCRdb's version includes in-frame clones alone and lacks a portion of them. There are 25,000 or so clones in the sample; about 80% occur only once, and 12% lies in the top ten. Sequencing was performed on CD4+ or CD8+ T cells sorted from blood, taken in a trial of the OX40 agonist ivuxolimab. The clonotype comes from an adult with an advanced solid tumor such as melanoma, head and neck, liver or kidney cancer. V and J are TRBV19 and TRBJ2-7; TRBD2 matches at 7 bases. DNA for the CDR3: TGTGCCAGCGGGGGGACCTACGGGCAGTACTTC. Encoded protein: CASGGTYGQYF.